The TCR beta chain under discussion was sequenced for a study of OX40 agonist ivuxolimab in advanced cancers. Across the whole study: With a range of 23 to 79, age averaged about 59 years, and nearly 85% were male. Partial responses occurred in Three dose-escalation patients, one with hepatocellular carcinoma and two with cutaneous melanoma. Points from the study as a whole: CD8+ T cells were the subset that, on average, had more expanded clones than CD4+.

A word on this clone: Its target is not known.

Sequencing was performed with immunoSEQ multiplex PCR; in TCRdb, only in-frame clones are kept and a portion is missing. This table holds 90,000 to 95,000 clones, roughly 86% found once. Germline CDR1 SGHRS, CDR2 YFSETQ. This CDR3 has 14 residues. Trimming removed 5 bases from V and 5 bases from J; junction bases left unmatched: 6. This receptor was taken from an adult with an advanced solid tumor such as melanoma, head and neck, liver or kidney cancer. The chain combines TRBV5-1 with TRBJ2-5; TRBD2 matches at 10 bases. Sequenced here: CD4+ or CD8+ T cells sorted from blood, sampled in a trial of the OX40 agonist ivuxolimab. CDR3 nucleotide sequence: TGCGCCAGCAGTTCTAGCGGGAGTGAGGAGACCCAGTACTTC. Translation gives CASSSSGSEETQYF.